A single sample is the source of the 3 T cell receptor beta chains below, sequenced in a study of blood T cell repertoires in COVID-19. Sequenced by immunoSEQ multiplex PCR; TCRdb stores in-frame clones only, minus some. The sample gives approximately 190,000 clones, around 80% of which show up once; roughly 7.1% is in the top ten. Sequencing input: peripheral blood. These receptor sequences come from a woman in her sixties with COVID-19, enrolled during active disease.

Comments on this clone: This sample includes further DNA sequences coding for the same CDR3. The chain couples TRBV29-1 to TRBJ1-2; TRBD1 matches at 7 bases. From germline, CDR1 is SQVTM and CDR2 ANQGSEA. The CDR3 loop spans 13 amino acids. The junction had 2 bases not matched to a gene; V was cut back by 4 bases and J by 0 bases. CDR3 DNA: TGCAGCGTTGCAGGGGGGCCTAACTATGGCTACACCTTC. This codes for CSVAGGPNYGYTF.

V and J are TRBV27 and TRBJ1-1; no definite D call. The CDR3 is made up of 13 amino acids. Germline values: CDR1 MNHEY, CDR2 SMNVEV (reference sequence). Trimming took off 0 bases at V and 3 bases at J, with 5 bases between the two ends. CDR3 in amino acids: CASSLSPYTEAFF. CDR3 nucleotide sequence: TGTGCCAGCAGTTTATCCCCGTACACTGAAGCTTTCTTT.

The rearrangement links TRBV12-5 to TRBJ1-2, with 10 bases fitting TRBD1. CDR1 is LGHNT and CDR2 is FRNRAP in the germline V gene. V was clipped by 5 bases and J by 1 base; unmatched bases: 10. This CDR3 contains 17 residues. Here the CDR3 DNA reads TGTGCTAGTGGTCGGGACAGGGGCCTAACTTTTAACTATGGCTACACCTTC. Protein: CASGRDRGLTFNYGYTF.